This T cell receptor (beta chain) was identified in a study of patients and donors after allogeneic stem cell transplantation. MiXCR, applied by TCRdb to the RT-PCR reads, yields one record per CDR3 protein. In the table there are about a million distinct CDR3 sequences, over 15% of which are singletons. As for this clonotype: The germline gene is not matched at one end of the junction; a read error may be the cause.

The CDR3 runs 16 residues. The V gene's germline CDR1 is LGHNA and CDR2 YSLEER. This TCR came from a human donor who was either an allogeneic HSCT recipient or a stem cell or donor lymphocyte infusion donor (not recorded which). It is not recorded whose cells these are; they may come from a transplant donor. Sequences were obtained from blood, either unsorted or a sorted T cell fraction (not recorded which). This rearrangement joins TRBV4-3 to TRBJ1-2; 10 positions match TRBD1. The CDR3: CACSPTGQGTNYGYTF. The CDR3 DNA sequence: TGCGCCTGCAGCCCAACGGGACAGGGGACTAACTATGGCTACACCTTC.